This T cell receptor beta chain was captured in a study of blood T cell repertoires in COVID-19. Study details: Both acute and convalescent COVID-19 samples were obtained from the United States, Italy and Spain. Sources were T cells, B-cell-depleted T cells, or PBMCs; the material itself was cDNA or gDNA.

Original analysis: Estimates of nucleated cell counts were drawn from the amplification of reference gene primers. Produced via immunoSEQ multiplex PCR; TCRdb's table is partial and in-frame only. The V and J calls and clone size were taken over from that table, and D and trimming were inferred from the DNA. The top ten hold almost 5.5% of the sample, which has 80,000 to 90,000 clones, 70% to 90% seen once. From germline, CDR1 is LNHDA and CDR2 SQIVND (reference sequence). The ends were cut back, 0 bases at V and 4 bases at J, with 9 bases in the middle. The CDR3 runs to 14 residues. The specimen was peripheral blood. The chain employs TRBV19 and TRBJ1-1; no definite D call. This TCR was recovered from a man aged 55 to 70 with acute or convalescent COVID-19. The DNA of the CDR3 is TGTGCCAGTAGTATAGATTTTCGGTCCACTGAAGCTTTCTTT. Protein: CASSIDFRSTEAFF.